This TCR beta chain comes out of a study of T cell responses to AZD1222 COVID-19 vaccine. General observations from the study: Clonal diversity was possibly underestimated; the donors were predominantly white British and more often female. With dominance at 160-218 and 743-854, vaccine-associated CD4 TCRs spanned spike. In all cases, repertoires were sampled only after the peak T cell response. Reportedly, close to half of spike-specific TCRs are directed against unmutated variant regions.

This table comes from immunoSEQ multiplex PCR, and its TCRdb copy is limited to in-frame clones, with some not included. The repertoire includes around 100,000 clones, more than 75% of them detected once, and more than 8.5% sits in the top ten. The CDR3 length is 13 residues. Germline assignment: CDR1 MDHEN and CDR2 SYDVKM. V shed 2 bases and J shed 6 bases, with 8 bases lying between them. Comments on this clone: Antigen unknown.

The chain is built from TRBV28 and TRBJ1-5, with D unclear. Sequenced material: peripheral blood, taken 28 days after the second AZD1222 dose. The sequence was obtained from an adult who received the AZD1222 COVID-19 vaccine. The CDR3 DNA reads TGTGCCAGCAGTTTACTGGGCGGTCAGCCCCAGCATTTT. Translating it yields CASSLLGGQPQHF.